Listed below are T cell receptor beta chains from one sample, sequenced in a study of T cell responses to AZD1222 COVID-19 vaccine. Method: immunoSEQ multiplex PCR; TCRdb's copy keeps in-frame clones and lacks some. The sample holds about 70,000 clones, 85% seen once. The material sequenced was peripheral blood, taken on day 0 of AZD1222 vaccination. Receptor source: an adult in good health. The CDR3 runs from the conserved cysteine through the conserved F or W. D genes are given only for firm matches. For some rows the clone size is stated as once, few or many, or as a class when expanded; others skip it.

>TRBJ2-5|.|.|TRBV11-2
TGTGCCAGCAGCCCCCGACCGGCGGAGACCCAGTACTTC
CASSPRPAETQYF
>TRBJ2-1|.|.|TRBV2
TGTGCCAGCAGTGTAGAAGCTAGCTCCTACAATGAGCAGTTCTTC
CASSVEASSYNEQFF
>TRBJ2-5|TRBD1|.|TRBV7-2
TGTGCCAGCAGCCGGACGGCAGGGGGCATCGAGACCCAGTACTTC
CASSRTAGGIETQYF
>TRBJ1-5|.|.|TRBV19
TGTGCCAGCTCGGTGGTAGGCAATCAGCCCCAGCATTTT
CASSVVGNQPQHF
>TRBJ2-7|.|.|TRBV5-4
TGTGCCAGCAGCCCAAGGGACGTCTACGAGCAGTACTTC
CASSPRDVYEQYF
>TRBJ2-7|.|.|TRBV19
TGTGCCAGTAGTAGGAGGATTTCTTCCTACGAGCAGTACTTC
CASSRRISSYEQYF
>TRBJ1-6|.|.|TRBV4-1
TGCGCCAGCAGCCAAGATGGGGGGAGGACAGAGATTCTCTCACCCCTCCACTTT
CASSQDGGRTEILSPLHF
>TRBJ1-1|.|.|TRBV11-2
TGTGCCAGCAGCCAAGGCCGGCCCAGGGCTTTCTTT
CASSQGRPRAFF
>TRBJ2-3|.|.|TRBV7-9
TGTGCCAGCAGCTTAGCGAAGGGCGGGGTAAATCTAACAGATACGCAGTATTTT
CASSLAKGGVNLTDTQYF
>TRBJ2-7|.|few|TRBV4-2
TGTGCCAGCAGCCAAGAGGGCATCAACGAGCAGTACTTC
CASSQEGINEQYF
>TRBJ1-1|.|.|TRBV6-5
TGTGCCATCGTGATGAACACTGAAGCTTTCTTT
CAIVMNTEAFF
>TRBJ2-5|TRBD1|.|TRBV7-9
TGTGCCAGCAGCTTAATGGGACAGGGTAGCCAAGAGACCCAGTACTTC
CASSLMGQGSQETQYF
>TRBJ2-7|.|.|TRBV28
TGTGCCAGCAGGGGGACGGTTGACTACGAGCAGTACTTC
CASRGTVDYEQYF
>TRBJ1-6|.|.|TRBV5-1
TGCGCCAGCAGCTTCACAGCAACCATCTCCTATAATTCACCCCTCCACTTT
CASSFTATISYNSPLHF
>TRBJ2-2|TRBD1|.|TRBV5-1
TGCGCCAGCAGCTGGGGCCGGGGACAGGGACGTGGGGAGCTGTTTTTT
CASSWGRGQGRGELFF
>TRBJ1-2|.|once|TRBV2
TGTGCCTCCGGGCAGATTAATCCAGGGAGGTATGGCTACACCTTC
CASGQINPGRYGYTF
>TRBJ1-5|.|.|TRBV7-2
TGTGCCAGCAGCTCAAATCGTGGACAGCCCCAGCATTTT
CASSSNRGQPQHF
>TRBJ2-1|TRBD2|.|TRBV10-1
TGCGCCAGCAGTGAGCAGAGGGGAGGGGTCAATGAGCAGTTCTTC
CASSEQRGGVNEQFF
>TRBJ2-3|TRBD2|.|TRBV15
TGTGCCACCAGCAGGGATAGCGGGAGGGTAGGCGATACGCAGTATTTT
CATSRDSGRVGDTQYF
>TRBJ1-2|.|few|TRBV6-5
TGTGCCAGCAGTTACTCGATCACAGGGCAAAGGGCTGGCTACACCTTC
CASSYSITGQRAGYTF
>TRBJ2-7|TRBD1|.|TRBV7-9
TGTGCCAGCAGCCTCTGGACAGGGGTAGACGAGCAGTACTTC
CASSLWTGVDEQYF
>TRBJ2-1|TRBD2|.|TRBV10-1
TGCGCCAGCAGTGACGGGGGGAGCTCCTACAATGAGCAGTTCTTC
CASSDGGSSYNEQFF
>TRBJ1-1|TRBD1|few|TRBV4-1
TGCGCCAGCAGCCAAACCCTAGACAGGGAGATAAAGGCTTTCTTT
CASSQTLDREIKAFF
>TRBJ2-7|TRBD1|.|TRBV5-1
TGCGCCAGCAGCCTCGGACAGGGGCGGTCCGAGCAGTACTTC
CASSLGQGRSEQYF
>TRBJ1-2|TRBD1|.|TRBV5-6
TGTGCCAGCAGCCCAGACAGGGTGTTCTATGGCTACACCTTC
CASSPDRVFYGYTF
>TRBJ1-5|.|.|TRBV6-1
TGTGCCAGCAGTCCTATCGTGTCACAGCCCCAGCATTTT
CASSPIVSQPQHF
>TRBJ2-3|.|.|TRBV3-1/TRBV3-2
TGTGCCAGCAGCCAAGATCCCGGGGGACGCACAGATACGCAGTATTTT
CASSQDPGGRTDTQYF
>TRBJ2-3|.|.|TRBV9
TGTGCCAGCAGCGTTCAAGACAGCCATACGCAGTATTTT
CASSVQDSHTQYF
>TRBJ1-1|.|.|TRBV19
TGTGCCAGTAGTATCGGGGGGTACACTGAAGCTTTCTTT
CASSIGGYTEAFF
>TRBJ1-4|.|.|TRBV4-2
TGTGCCAGCAGCCGGGGGGGGACGGAGAATGAAAAACTGTTTTTT
CASSRGGTENEKLFF
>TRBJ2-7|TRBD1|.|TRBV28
TGTGCCAGCAGTTTGTCAGGGGGCGCGTCCTACGAGCAGTACTTC
CASSLSGGASYEQYF
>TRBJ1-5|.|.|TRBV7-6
TGTGCCAGCAGCTTAGCGCCGACAGCTAATCAGCCCCAGCATTTT
CASSLAPTANQPQHF
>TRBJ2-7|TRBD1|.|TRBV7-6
TGTGCCAGCAGCTCCCGGGACAGCTACGAGCAGTACTTC
CASSSRDSYEQYF
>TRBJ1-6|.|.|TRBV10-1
TGCGCCAGCACCGCTTGTGTTAGGGAAGTAGATTCACCCCTCCACTTT
CASTACVREVDSPLHF
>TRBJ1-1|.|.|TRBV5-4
TGTGCCAGCAGCTTGGAGGACACCGGTTCCACTGAAGCTTTCTTT
CASSLEDTGSTEAFF
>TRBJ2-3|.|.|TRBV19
TGTGCCAGTAGTTGGACTAACACAGATACGCAGTATTTT
CASSWTNTDTQYF
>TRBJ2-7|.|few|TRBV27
TGTGCCAGCAGTTTAGGGCCCAGGCCCTACGAGCAGTACTTC
CASSLGPRPYEQYF
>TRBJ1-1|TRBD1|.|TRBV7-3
TGTGCCAGCACCCGGGGGGGACAGGGAAAGAAATTTGAAGCTTTCTTT
CASTRGGQGKKFEAFF
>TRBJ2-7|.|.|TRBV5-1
TGCGCCAGCAGCTTGTACTCCGGACCCTACGAGCAGTACTTC
CASSLYSGPYEQYF
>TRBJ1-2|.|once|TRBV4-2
TGTGCCAGCAGCCCAACCCAAGGACAGCGAACTAACTATGGCTACACCTTC
CASSPTQGQRTNYGYTF
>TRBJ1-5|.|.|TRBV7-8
TGTGCCAGCAGCCAAATCAGGGGTTCCCAGCCCCAGCATTTT
CASSQIRGSQPQHF
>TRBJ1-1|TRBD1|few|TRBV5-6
TGTGCCAGCAGCCCCTATCGACTACAGGGGGCAAGGGCTGAAGCTTTCTTT
CASSPYRLQGARAEAFF
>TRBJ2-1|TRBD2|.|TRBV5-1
TGCGCCAGCAGCTTGCGGCGGGAGGGAGTGCGGAATGAGCAGTTCTTC
CASSLRREGVRNEQFF
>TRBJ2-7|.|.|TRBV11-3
TGTGCCAGCAGCTTCTCAAGGGCTGCCGAGCAGTACTTC
CASSFSRAAEQYF
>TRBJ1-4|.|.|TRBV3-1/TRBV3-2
TGTGCCAGCAGCCAGGACCGGGCAACTAATGAAAAACTGTTTTTT
CASSQDRATNEKLFF
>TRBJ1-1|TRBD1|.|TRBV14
TGTGCCAGCAGCCAACCAGGGGGGGTTGAGGACACTGAAGCTTTCTTT
CASSQPGGVEDTEAFF
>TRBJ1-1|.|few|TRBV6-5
TGTGCTTCCGCAATTACAGGGTACACTGAAGCTTTCTTT
CASAITGYTEAFF
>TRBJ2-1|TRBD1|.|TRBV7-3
TGTGCCAGCAGCCCAGACAGGGGTTCCTACAATGAGCAGTTCTTC
CASSPDRGSYNEQFF
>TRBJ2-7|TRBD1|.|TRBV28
TGTGCCAGCAGTGCCAGTGGGACAGGTCCCTACGAGCAGTACTTC
CASSASGTGPYEQYF
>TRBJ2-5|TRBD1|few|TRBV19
TGTGCCAGTAGTATGGGTGACAGGGACCAAGAGACCCAGTACTTC
CASSMGDRDQETQYF